The 24 T cell receptor beta chains below all came from one sample that was sequenced in a study of T cell repertoires in cytomegalovirus infection. Via MiXCR, TCRdb re-called the reads, giving one row per CDR3 protein. The sample carries about 330,000 distinct CDR3 sequences, 9% to 9.5% recorded once. The specimen was PBMCs. The receptor set was obtained from a human donor in good health (CMV status not recorded). Some clones in this sample may be carry-over from other donors' samples.

This chain uses TRBV12-3 or TRBV12-4 with TRBJ1-5; TRBD1 is a possible D gene (6 bases). V lost 6 bases to trimming and J lost 0 bases, with 12 bases between them. This CDR3 has 15 amino acids. The CDR3 DNA follows: TGTGCCAGCAGCGGACAGAGGGTTAGCAATCAGCCCCAGCATTTT. It translates to CASSGQRVSNQPQHF.

This clonotype has at least ten counts. This chain uses TRBV12-3 or TRBV12-4 with TRBJ2-5; D is unresolved. The V and J ends lost 5 bases and 4 bases respectively, with 8 bases between them. The length of the CDR3 is 12 residues. The CDR3 here is CASSKDGETQYF. The CDR3 nucleotides read TGTGCCAGCAGTAAGGACGGAGAGACCCAGTACTTC.

The CDR3 loop is CASSLVLRQGGNEQFF. CDR3 nucleotide sequence: TGTGCCAGCAGCTTAGTACTACGACAGGGAGGAAATGAGCAGTTCTTC. The chain has TRBV7-8 and TRBJ2-1; TRBD1 is a possible D gene (7 bases). V lost 1 base, J lost 7 bases, and 17 bases lay in between. The CDR3 runs 16 residues. CDR1 is SGHVS and CDR2 is FQNEAQ in the germline V gene.

This clonotype was recorded at least ten times. The chain employs TRBV7-2 and TRBJ2-7; possibly TRBD2 for D (5 bases). Germline assignment: CDR1 SGHTA and CDR2 FQGNSA. The CDR3 is 13 amino acids. V was pared by 4 bases and J by 6 bases, with 13 bases between. This CDR3 is CASSSNEGFEQYF. The DNA of the CDR3 is TGTGCCAGCAGCTCTAATGAGGGCTTCGAGCAGTACTTC.

At least ten counts were recorded for this clonotype. This chain joins TRBV15 and TRBJ2-5; TRBD1 might be the D (5 bases). Trimming took 0 bases from V and 4 from J, leaving 9 bases between them. Germline CDR1 is LNHNV and CDR2 is YYDKDF (reference sequence). CDR3 size: 14 residues. The CDR3 sequence is CATSRDRASETQYF. Written as DNA, the CDR3 is TGTGCCACCAGCAGAGACAGGGCGTCAGAGACCCAGTACTTC.

The chain has TRBV7-8 and TRBJ1-1; D perhaps matches TRBD1 (5 bases). Germline V gene lookup returns CDR1 SGHVS and CDR2 FQNEAQ. The CDR3 spans 15 residues. The ends were cut back, 5 bases at V and 1 base at J, with 14 bases in the middle. The CDR3 DNA reads as TGTGCCAGCAGCCCAGTACGGGGACGGAACACTGAAGCTTTCTTT. This translates into CASSPVRGRNTEAFF.

The sample holds many counts of this clonotype. The V gene is TRBV6-2 or TRBV6-3, the J gene TRBJ1-1, with 10 bases matching TRBD1. Germline assignment: CDR1 MNHEY and CDR2 SVGEGT. The CDR3 totals 15 residues. V lost 6 bases to trimming and J lost 6 bases; unmatched junction nucleotides: 10. CDR3 region: CASRSSGTGVAEAFF. The CDR3 nucleotides read TGTGCCAGCAGATCCTCTGGGACAGGGGTCGCTGAAGCTTTCTTT.

The chain carries TRBV4-3 and TRBJ2-7; a weak D match, TRBD2 (6 bases). The CDR3 spans 13 residues. Between the trimmed V and J ends, which lost 1 base and 3 bases, there was a span of 7 bases. The germline V gene encodes CDR1 LGHNA and CDR2 YSLEER. The CDR3 reads CASSQVGGYEQYF. As DNA, the CDR3 is TGCGCCAGCAGCCAAGTCGGGGGCTACGAGCAGTACTTC.

Only a few counts were recorded for this clonotype. The chain combines TRBV25-1 with TRBJ1-5; D is uncertain. V was trimmed by 3 bases and J by 0 bases, leaving 6 bases between them. Germline V gives CDR1 MGHDK, CDR2 SYGVNS. This CDR3 contains 14 residues. This chain's CDR3 is CASSDRVSNQPQHF. The CDR3 DNA follows: TGTGCCAGCAGTGACAGAGTTAGCAATCAGCCCCAGCATTTT.

The CDR3 protein is CASKSTGKRATEAFF. The CDR3 nucleotides are TGTGCCAGCAAATCAACAGGGAAGAGAGCCACTGAAGCTTTCTTT. This sequence joins TRBV6-2 or TRBV6-3 and TRBJ1-1; TRBD1 is a possible D gene (6 bases). The germline V gene encodes CDR1 MNHEY and CDR2 SVGEGT. V was trimmed by 7 bases and J by 4 bases, leaving 19 bases between them. This CDR3 spans 15 amino acids.

The table lists this clonotype with many counts. This chain joins TRBV6-2 or TRBV6-3 and TRBJ2-2; no firm D call. In germline, CDR1 is MNHEY, CDR2 SVGEGT. Trimming took 8 bases from V and 6 from J, leaving 10 bases between them. The CDR3 runs to 12 residues. Here the CDR3 reads CASARNPGELFF. CDR3 DNA sequence: TGTGCCAGCGCCAGGAATCCCGGGGAGCTGTTTTTT.

This clonotype was recorded many times. The rearrangement joins TRBV7-2 to TRBJ1-5; D is uncertain. The germline V gene encodes CDR1 SGHTA and CDR2 FQGNSA. V lost 2 bases and J 7 bases, leaving 6 bases between the germline ends. There are 12 residues in the CDR3. The CDR3 spells CASSLQLQPQHF. The CDR3 nucleotides are TGTGCCAGCAGCTTACAACTCCAGCCCCAGCATTTT.

This clonotype was observed a few times. The chain has TRBV12-3 or TRBV12-4 and TRBJ1-5, with a weak D call TRBD1 (5 bases). Trimming took 7 bases from V and 4 from J, leaving 11 bases between them. The CDR3 runs to 13 residues. Here the CDR3 reads CASTTGLNQPQHF. The CDR3 DNA is TGTGCCAGCACCACAGGACTAAATCAGCCCCAGCATTTT.

This chain uses TRBV20-1 with TRBJ2-2; D is uncertain. Germline V gives CDR1 DFQATT, CDR2 SNEGSKA (reference sequence). The ends were cut back, 0 bases at V and 8 bases at J, with 13 bases in the middle. This CDR3 has 14 residues. The CDR3 DNA sequence: TGCAGTGCTAGAGAGGACCAGAGAAGAGGGGAGCTGTTTTTT. Translating gives CSAREDQRRGELFF.

There are a few counts of this clonotype. This chain joins TRBV14 and TRBJ2-7, with 10 bases identical to TRBD1. Per the germline V gene, CDR1 is SGHDN and CDR2 is FVKESK. The CDR3 totals 17 residues. V was pared by 1 base and J by 2 bases, with 8 bases of the junction left unmatched. CDR3 loop: CASSQGFDGTGAYEQYF. As DNA, the CDR3 is TGTGCCAGCAGCCAAGGATTTGATGGGACAGGGGCCTACGAGCAGTACTTC. Filled out from reference TRBV14 and TRBJ2-7, the complete variable domain reads EAGVTQFPSHSVIEKGQTVTLRCDPISGHDNLYWYRRVMGKEIKFLLHFVKESKQDESGMPNNRFLAERTGGTYSTLKVQPAELEDSGVYFCASSQGFDGTGAYEQYFGPGTRLTVT.

This clonotype was seen ten or more times. This chain uses TRBV12-3 or TRBV12-4 with TRBJ2-6; possibly TRBD2 for D (6 bases). The CDR3 loop spans 15 amino acids. With 5 bases removed from V and 2 bases from J, the gap between germline ends came to 10 bases. CDR3 bases: TGTGCCAGCAGTATGGGGGGAGCTGGGGCCAACGTCCTGACTTTC. Protein sequence: CASSMGGAGANVLTF.

This clonotype was counted at least ten times. V gene TRBV7-2 combines with J gene TRBJ2-5; 9 bases line up with TRBD1. Looked up from germline, CDR1 is SGHTA and CDR2 is FQGNSA. V lost 1 base and J lost 0; bases outside the gene matches: 3. The CDR3 loop spans 16 amino acids. CDR3 in amino acids: CASSLVGQGYQETQYF. CDR3 nucleotide sequence: TGTGCCAGCAGCTTAGTAGGACAGGGGTACCAAGAGACCCAGTACTTC.

This clonotype has ten or more counts. V gene TRBV12-3 or TRBV12-4 combines with J gene TRBJ1-1; D call uncertain. This CDR3 is 12 amino acids long. Trimming removed 6 bases at V and 1 base at J, with 6 bases between. CDR3 sequence (DNA): TGTGCCAGCAGAAACACGAACACTGAAGCTTTCTTT. As protein: CASRNTNTEAFF.

The sample holds a few counts of this clonotype. The chain couples TRBV5-6 to TRBJ1-2; the match to TRBD1 covers 8 bases. J lost 6 bases, V lost 4 bases, and 14 bases had no gene match. This CDR3 spans 16 amino acids. Looked up from germline, CDR1 is SGHDT and CDR2 is YYEEEE. This CDR3 reads CASSLVLGQGWDGYTF. CDR3 nucleotide sequence: TGTGCCAGCAGCCTCGTATTAGGACAGGGCTGGGATGGCTACACCTTC.

This clonotype showed up many times. The genes are TRBV7-9 and TRBJ2-7; the D is unclear. V was trimmed by 5 bases and J by 3 bases, leaving 11 bases between them. The CDR3 covers 13 residues. Germline CDR1 SEHNR, CDR2 FQNEAQ (reference sequence). As DNA, the CDR3 is TGTGCCAGCAGCCGCGGACCCGTCTACGAGCAGTACTTC. It codes for CASSRGPVYEQYF.

The chain is built from TRBV4-2 and TRBJ1-3; D is unresolved. CDR1 is LGHNA, CDR2 YNFKEQ, per germline. Trimming removed 1 base from V and 3 bases from J, with 7 bases in between. The CDR3 contains 14 residues. CDR3 protein: CASSQGIFGNTIYF. The DNA of the CDR3 is TGTGCCAGCAGCCAAGGGATATTTGGAAACACCATATATTTT.

This clonotype was seen more than once but under ten times. The rearrangement links TRBV27 to TRBJ1-5; 7 bases are shared with TRBD1. The ends lost 6 bases at V and 4 bases at J; junction bases unmatched: 9. CDR3 length: 15 residues. Looked up from germline, CDR1 is MNHEY and CDR2 is SMNVEV (reference sequence). CDR3 sequence reads: CASRRTGQLNQPQHF. The DNA of the CDR3 is TGTGCCAGCAGACGAACGGGACAGTTGAATCAGCCCCAGCATTTT.

This clonotype showed up just a few times. The chain couples TRBV4-1 to TRBJ2-1; TRBD2 aligns across 7 bases. The CDR3 consists of 14 residues. V was pared by 0 bases and J by 10 bases, with 6 bases of the junction left unmatched. The V gene's germline CDR1 is MGHRA and CDR2 YSYEKL. The CDR3 reads CASSQEAGVNEQFF. The CDR3 bases are TGCGCCAGCAGCCAAGAGGCGGGAGTCAACGAGCAGTTCTTC.

This clonotype was picked up a small number of times. V and J are TRBV5-1 and TRBJ2-3; D may be TRBD2 (6 bases). The ends were cut back, 4 bases at V and 1 base at J, with 13 bases in the middle. The CDR3 has 15 amino acids. Germline-derived CDR1 and CDR2 are SGHRS and YFSETQ. CDR3 in amino acids: CASSGGTPRTDTQYF. The CDR3 nucleotides read TGCGCCAGCAGCGGCGGGACTCCACGCACAGATACGCAGTATTTT.